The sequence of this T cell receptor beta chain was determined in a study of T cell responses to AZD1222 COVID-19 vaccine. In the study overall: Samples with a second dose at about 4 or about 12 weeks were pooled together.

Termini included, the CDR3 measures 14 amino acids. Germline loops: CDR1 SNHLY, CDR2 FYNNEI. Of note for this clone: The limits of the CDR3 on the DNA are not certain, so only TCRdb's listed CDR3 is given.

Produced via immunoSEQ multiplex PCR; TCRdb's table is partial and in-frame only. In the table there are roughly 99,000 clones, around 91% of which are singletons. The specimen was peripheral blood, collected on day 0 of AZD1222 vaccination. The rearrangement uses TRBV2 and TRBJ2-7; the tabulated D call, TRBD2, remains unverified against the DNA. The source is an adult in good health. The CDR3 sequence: CASSSSRVRDEQYF.